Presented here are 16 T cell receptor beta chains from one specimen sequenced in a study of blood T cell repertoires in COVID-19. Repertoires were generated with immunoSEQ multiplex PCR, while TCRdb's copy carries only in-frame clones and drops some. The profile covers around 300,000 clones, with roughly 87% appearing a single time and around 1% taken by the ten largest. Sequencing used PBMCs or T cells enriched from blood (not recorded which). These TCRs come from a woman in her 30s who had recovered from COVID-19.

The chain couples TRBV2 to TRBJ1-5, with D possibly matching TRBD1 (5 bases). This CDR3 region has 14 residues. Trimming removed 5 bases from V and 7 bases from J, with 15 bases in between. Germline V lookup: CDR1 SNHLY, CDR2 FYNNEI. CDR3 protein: CASSSSGPGQPQHF. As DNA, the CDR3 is TGTGCCAGCAGTTCTTCAGGGCCCGGACAGCCCCAGCATTTT.

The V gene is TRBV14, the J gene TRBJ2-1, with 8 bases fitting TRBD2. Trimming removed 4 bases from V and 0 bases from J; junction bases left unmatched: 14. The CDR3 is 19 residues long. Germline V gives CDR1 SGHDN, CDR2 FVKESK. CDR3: CASSPVRRGASSSYNEQFF. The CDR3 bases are TGTGCCAGCAGCCCTGTGAGGCGGGGGGCCTCCAGCTCCTACAATGAGCAGTTCTTC.

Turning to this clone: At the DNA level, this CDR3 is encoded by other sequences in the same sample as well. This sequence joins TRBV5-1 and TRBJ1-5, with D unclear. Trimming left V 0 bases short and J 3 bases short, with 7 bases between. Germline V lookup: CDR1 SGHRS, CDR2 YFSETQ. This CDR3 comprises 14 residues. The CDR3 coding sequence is TGCGCCAGCAGCTTGGGCGGGAACAATCAGCCCCAGCATTTT. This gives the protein CASSLGGNNQPQHF.

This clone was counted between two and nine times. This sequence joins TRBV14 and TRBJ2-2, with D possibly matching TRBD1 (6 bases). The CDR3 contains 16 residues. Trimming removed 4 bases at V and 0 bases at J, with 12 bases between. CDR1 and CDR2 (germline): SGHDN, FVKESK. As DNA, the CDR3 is TGTGCCAGCAGCCTAGGGGGAACCCCGAACACCGGGGAGCTGTTTTTT. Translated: CASSLGGTPNTGELFF.

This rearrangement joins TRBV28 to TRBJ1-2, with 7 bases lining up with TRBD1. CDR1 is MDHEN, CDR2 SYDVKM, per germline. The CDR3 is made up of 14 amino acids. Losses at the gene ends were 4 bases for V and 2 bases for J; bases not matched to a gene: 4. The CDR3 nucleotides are TGTGCCAGCAGTTCCGCGGACAGGAACTATGGCTACACCTTC. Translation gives CASSSADRNYGYTF.

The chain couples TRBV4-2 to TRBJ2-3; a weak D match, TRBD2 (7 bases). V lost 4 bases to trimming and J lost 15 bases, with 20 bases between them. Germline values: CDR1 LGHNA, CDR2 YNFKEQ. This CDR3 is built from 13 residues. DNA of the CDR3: TGTGCCAGCAGCCCCCGTTTAGGGGAGGGGGTCTATTTT. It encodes CASSPRLGEGVYF.

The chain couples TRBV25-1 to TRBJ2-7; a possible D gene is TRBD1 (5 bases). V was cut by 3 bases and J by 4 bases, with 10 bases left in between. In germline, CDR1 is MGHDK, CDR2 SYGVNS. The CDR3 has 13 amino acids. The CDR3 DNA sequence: TGTGCCAGCAGTGAGGGAAGGGGATACGAGCAGTACTTC. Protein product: CASSEGRGYEQYF.

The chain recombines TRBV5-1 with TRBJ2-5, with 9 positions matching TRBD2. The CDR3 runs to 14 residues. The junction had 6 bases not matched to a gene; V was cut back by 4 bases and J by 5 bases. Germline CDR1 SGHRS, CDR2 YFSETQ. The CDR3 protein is CASSMKRGDETQYF. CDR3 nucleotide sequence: TGCGCCAGCAGCATGAAGCGGGGGGATGAGACCCAGTACTTC.

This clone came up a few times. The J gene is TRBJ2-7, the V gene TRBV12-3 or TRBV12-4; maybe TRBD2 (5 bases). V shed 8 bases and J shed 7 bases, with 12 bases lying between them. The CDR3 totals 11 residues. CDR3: CASARTGEQYF. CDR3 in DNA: TGTGCCAGCGCACGGACGGGGGAGCAGTACTTC.

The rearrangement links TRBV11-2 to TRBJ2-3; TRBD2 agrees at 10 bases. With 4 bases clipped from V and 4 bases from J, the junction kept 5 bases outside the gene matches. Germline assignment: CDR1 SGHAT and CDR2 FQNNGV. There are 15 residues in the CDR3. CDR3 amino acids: CASSWIAGGSDTQYF. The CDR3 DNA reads TGTGCCAGCAGCTGGATAGCGGGAGGATCAGATACGCAGTATTTT.

Here the CDR3 reads CATSDLGGTQYF. In DNA form, the CDR3 reads TGTGCCACCAGTGATTTAGGCGGGACCCAGTACTTC. The chain employs TRBV24-1 and TRBJ2-5; no clear D. The CDR3 spans 12 residues. From germline, CDR1 is KGHDR and CDR2 SFDVKD. The ends were cut back, 1 base at V and 7 bases at J, with 6 bases in the middle.

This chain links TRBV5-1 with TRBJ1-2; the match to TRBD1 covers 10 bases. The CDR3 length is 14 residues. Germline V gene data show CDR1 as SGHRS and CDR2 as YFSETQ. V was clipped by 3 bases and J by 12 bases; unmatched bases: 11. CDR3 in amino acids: CASSWGTGENRDTF. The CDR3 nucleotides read TGCGCCAGCAGCTGGGGGACAGGGGAAAATAGGGACACCTTC.

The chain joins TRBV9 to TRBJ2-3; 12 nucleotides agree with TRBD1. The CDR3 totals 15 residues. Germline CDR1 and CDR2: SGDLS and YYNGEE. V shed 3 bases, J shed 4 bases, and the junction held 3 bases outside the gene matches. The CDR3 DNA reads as TGTGCCAGCAGCGCCGGGACAGGGGGCCCAGATACGCAGTATTTT. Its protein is CASSAGTGGPDTQYF.

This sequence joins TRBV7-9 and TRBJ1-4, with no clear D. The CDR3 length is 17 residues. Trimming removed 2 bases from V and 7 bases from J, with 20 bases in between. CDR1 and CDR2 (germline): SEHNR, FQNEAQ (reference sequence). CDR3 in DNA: TGTGCCAGCAGCTTATCTGTTTCGTTTTCAACTGGTGAAAAACTGTTTTTT. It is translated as CASSLSVSFSTGEKLFF.

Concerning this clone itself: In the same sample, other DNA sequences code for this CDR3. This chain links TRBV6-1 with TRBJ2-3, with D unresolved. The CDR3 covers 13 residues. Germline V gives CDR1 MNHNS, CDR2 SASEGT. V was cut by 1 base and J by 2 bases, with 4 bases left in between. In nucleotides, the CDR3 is TGTGCCAGCAGTGAAGTGTACACAGATACGCAGTATTTT. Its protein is CASSEVYTDTQYF.

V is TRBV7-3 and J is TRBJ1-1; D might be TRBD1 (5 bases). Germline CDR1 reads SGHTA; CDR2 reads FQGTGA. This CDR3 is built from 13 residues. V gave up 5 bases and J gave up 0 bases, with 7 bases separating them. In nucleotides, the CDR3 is TGTGCCAGCAGCGGCAGGGTGAACACTGAAGCTTTCTTT. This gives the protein CASSGRVNTEAFF.